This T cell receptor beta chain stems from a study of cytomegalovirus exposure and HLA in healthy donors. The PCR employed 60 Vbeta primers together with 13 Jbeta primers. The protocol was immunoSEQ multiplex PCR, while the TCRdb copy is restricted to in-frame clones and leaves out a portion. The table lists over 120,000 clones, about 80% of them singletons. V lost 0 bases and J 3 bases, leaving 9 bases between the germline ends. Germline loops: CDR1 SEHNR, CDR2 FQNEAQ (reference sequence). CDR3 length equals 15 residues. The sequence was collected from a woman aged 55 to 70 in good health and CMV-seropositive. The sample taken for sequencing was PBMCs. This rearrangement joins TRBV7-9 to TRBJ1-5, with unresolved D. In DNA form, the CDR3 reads TGTGCCAGCAGCTTAGCTGGCAGTTCCAATCAGCCCCAGCATTTT. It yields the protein CASSLAGSSNQPQHF.